The rows below give T cell receptor beta chains drawn from one sample of a study of OX40 agonist ivuxolimab in advanced cancers. The assay was immunoSEQ multiplex PCR, and TCRdb's table has in-frame clones only and misses some. This table has approximately 58,000 clones, about four fifths appearing once. The material sequenced was CD4+ or CD8+ T cells sorted from blood, taken in a trial of the OX40 agonist ivuxolimab. The receptors were sampled from an adult with an advanced solid tumor such as melanoma, head and neck, liver or kidney cancer. CDR3s include the opening cysteine and the closing phenylalanine or tryptophan. Each record gives: CDR3 protein, CDR3 DNA, V gene, clone size, D gene, J gene. A D gene is named only where the DNA matches it firmly. Clone size is given for some rows only: seen once, a few or many times, or a class if the clone is expanded.

CASSLQGRQPQHF TGTGCCAGCAGTCTACAGGGTCGACAGCCCCAGCATTTT TRBV6-5 - - TRBJ1-5
CASSDGIRYEAFF TGCGCCAGCAGTGATGGGATCCGGTATGAAGCTTTCTTT TRBV10-2 - - TRBJ1-1
CASSLVGGTYEQYF TGTGCCAGCAGCTTAGTCGGCGGAACCTACGAGCAGTACTTC TRBV7-8 - - TRBJ2-7
CASSTGTPRTEAFF TGTGCCAGCAGTACTGGGACTCCGCGGACTGAAGCTTTCTTT TRBV27 - - TRBJ1-1
CASSVGGGRNYEQYF TGTGCCAGCAGCGTGGGAGGCGGGAGGAACTACGAGCAGTACTTC TRBV7-3 - TRBD2 TRBJ2-7
CASSLTWRTSGELFF TGTGCCAGCAGCTTAACGTGGCGGACATCCGGGGAGCTGTTTTTT TRBV7-3 - - TRBJ2-2
CASSPGGGIQPQHF TGTGCCAGCAGCCCCGGAGGGGGGATTCAGCCCCAGCATTTT TRBV28 - - TRBJ1-5
CASSLAGGSYNEQFF TGTGCCAGCAGTTTAGCGGGGGGTTCCTACAATGAGCAGTTCTTC TRBV27 - TRBD2 TRBJ2-1
CASGGTVRRADTQYF TGTGCCAGTGGAGGGACCGTACGGCGGGCAGATACGCAGTATTTT TRBV19 once - TRBJ2-3
CASSESYRDTEAFF TGTGCCAGCAGTGAATCTTACAGGGACACTGAAGCTTTCTTT TRBV6-1 - - TRBJ1-1
CASGITEAFF TGTGCCAGTGGGATCACTGAAGCTTTCTTT TRBV19 - - TRBJ1-1
CASSPTRGDYNEQFF TGTGCCAGCTCACCAACCAGGGGGGACTACAATGAGCAGTTCTTC TRBV18 - - TRBJ2-1
CASSPGVAGPNEQFF TGTGCCAGCAGCCCCGGGGTAGCGGGACCAAATGAGCAGTTCTTC TRBV11-1 - TRBD2 TRBJ2-1
CASSQEVRTANSPLHF TGCGCCAGCAGCCAAGAGGTTAGGACGGCGAATTCACCCCTCCACTTT TRBV4-1 - - TRBJ1-6
CASSGGLASTGEQYF TGCGCCAGCAGCGGGGGACTAGCGTCCACTGGGGAGCAGTACTTC TRBV5-1 - TRBD2 TRBJ2-7
CASSEALRNEQFF TGTGCCAGCAGTGAAGCGCTTCGCAATGAGCAGTTCTTC TRBV2 - - TRBJ2-1
CASSPILDSSHNEQFF TGTGCCAGCAGTCCTATACTAGATTCGTCCCACAATGAGCAGTTCTTC TRBV11-2 - - TRBJ2-1
CASSFRTSGGDNEQFF TGTGCCAGCAGCTTCCGGACTAGCGGGGGGGACAATGAGCAGTTCTTC TRBV7-8 - TRBD2 TRBJ2-1
CASGSVNSPLHF TGTGCCAGCGGAAGTGTCAATTCACCCCTCCACTTT TRBV7-9 - - TRBJ1-6
CASSPRGPYEQYF TGTGCCAGCAGCCCTAGAGGACCCTACGAGCAGTACTTC TRBV7-9 few - TRBJ2-7
CASSHLLGGGTDTQYF TGTGCCAGCAGCCACTTGCTCGGGGGGGGGACAGATACGCAGTATTTT TRBV7-6 - TRBD2 TRBJ2-3
CAIKGRDSSYEQYF TGTGCCATCAAGGGCAGGGACAGCAGCTACGAGCAGTACTTC TRBV10-3 - TRBD1 TRBJ2-7